This T cell receptor (beta chain) came from a study of CD8+ T cells in alopecia areata. Looking at the study overall: It was oral tofacitinib, at 5 to 10 mg twice daily, that treated patients received. Tofacitinib ran 6 to 18 months, followed by 6 months off drug. Study-wide points: Resident alphabeta T cells of normal skin are also sequenced in scalp samples.

About this clone: Antigen unknown.

CDR1 and CDR2 from the germline V gene are MGHRA and YSYEKL. CDR3 length: 15 residues. The V end lost 1 base, the J end lost 2 bases, and 9 bases lay between the germline ends. Once RNA had been extracted, it was reverse transcribed into cDNA to act as the sequencing template. Using immunoSEQ multiplex PCR, the repertoire was profiled, and TCRdb retains in-frame clones only, with some absent. This table has 200,000 or so clones, around three fifths appearing once. The sequences come from CD4+ T cells sorted from blood, collected at week 0. The source of this sequence is a human donor with alopecia areata. The genes are TRBV4-1 and TRBJ1-3; D is unclear. In DNA, the CDR3 is TGCGCCAGCAGCCAAGTTACGGCAGCTGGAAACACCATATATTTT. Protein: CASSQVTAAGNTIYF.